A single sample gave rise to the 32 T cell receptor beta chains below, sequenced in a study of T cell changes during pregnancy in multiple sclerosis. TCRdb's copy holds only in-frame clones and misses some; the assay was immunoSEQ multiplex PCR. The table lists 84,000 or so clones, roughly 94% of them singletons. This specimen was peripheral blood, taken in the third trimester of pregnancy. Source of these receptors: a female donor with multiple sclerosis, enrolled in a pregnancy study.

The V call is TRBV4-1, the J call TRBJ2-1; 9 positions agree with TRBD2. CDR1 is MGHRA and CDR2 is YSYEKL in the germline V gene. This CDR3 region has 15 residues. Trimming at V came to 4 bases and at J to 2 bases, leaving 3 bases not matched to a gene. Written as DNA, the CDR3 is TGCGCCAGCAGCCCGACTAGCGGCCCCTACAATGAGCAGTTCTTC. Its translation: CASSPTSGPYNEQFF.

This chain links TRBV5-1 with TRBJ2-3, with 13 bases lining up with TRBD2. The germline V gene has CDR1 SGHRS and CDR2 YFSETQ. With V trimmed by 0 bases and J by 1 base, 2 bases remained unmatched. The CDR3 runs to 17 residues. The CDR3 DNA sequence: TGCGCCAGCAGCTTGGGTGGACTAGCGGGAGGCACAGATACGCAGTATTTT. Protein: CASSLGGLAGGTDTQYF.

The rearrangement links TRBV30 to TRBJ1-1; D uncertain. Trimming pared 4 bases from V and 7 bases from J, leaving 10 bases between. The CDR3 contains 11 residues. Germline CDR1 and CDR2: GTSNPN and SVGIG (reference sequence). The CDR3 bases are TGTGCCTGGAACACAGAGTTTGAAGCTTTCTTT. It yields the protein CAWNTEFEAFF.

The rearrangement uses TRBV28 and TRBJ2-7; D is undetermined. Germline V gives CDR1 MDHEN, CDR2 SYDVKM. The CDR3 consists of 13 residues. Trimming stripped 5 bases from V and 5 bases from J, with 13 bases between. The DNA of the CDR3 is TGTGCCAGCAGTCCCCGGTATCCTCACGAGCAGTACTTC. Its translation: CASSPRYPHEQYF.

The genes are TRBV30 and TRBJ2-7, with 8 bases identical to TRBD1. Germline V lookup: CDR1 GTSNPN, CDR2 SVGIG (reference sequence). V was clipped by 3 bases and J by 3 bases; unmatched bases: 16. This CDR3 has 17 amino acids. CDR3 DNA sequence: TGTGCCTGGAGCCTCAAAACGGACAGGGCGGGTTACTACGAGCAGTACTTC. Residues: CAWSLKTDRAGYYEQYF.

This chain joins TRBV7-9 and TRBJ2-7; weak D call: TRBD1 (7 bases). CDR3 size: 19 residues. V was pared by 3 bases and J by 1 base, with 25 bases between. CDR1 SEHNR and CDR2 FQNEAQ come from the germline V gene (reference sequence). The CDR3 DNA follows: TGTGCCAGCAGCTTCTCTACAGGGGAGGAGCGGGCTAATTCCTACGAGCAGTACTTC. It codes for CASSFSTGEERANSYEQYF.

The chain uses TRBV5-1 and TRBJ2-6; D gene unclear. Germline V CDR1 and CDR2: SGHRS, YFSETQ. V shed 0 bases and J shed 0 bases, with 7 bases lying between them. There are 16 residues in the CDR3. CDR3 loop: CASSLVPGSGANVLTF. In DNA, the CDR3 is TGCGCCAGCAGCTTGGTACCAGGCTCTGGGGCCAACGTCCTGACTTTC.

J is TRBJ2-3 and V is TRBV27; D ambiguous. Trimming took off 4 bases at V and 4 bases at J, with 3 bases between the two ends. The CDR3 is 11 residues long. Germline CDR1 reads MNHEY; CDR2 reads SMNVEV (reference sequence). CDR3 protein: CASSSADTQYF. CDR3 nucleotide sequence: TGTGCCAGCAGTTCGGCAGATACGCAGTATTTT.

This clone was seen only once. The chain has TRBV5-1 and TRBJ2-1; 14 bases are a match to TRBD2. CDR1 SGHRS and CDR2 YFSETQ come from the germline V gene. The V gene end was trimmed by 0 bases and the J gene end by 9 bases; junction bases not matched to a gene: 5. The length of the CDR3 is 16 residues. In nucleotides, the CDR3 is TGCGCCAGCAGCTTGGATGGGACTAGCGGGAGCGGTGAGCAGTTCTTC. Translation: CASSLDGTSGSGEQFF.

In DNA, the CDR3 is TGTGCCAGCAGCTTCTTCGCGAACACCGGGGAGCTGTTTTTT. This translates into CASSFFANTGELFF. The J gene is TRBJ2-2, the V gene TRBV5-5; D is ambiguous. V was pared by 2 bases and J by 0 bases, with 5 bases between. Germline V gene lookup returns CDR1 SGHKS and CDR2 YYEKEE (reference sequence). This CDR3 has 14 amino acids.

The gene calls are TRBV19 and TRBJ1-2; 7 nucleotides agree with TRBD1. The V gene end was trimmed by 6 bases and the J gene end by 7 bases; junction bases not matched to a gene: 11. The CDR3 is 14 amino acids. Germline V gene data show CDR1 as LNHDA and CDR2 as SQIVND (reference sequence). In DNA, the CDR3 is TGTGCCAGTAGGCCCACAGGGGCCCAACTTGGCTACACCTTC. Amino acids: CASRPTGAQLGYTF.

Written as DNA, the CDR3 is TGTGCCAGCCTTTCCTGGCAGGGGGCGTCGTACGAGCAGTACTTC. It codes for CASLSWQGASYEQYF. The chain recombines TRBV27 with TRBJ2-7, with 8 positions matching TRBD1. The CDR3 spans 15 residues. CDR1 and CDR2 (germline): MNHEY, SMNVEV (reference sequence). Trimming cost V 8 bases and J 4 bases; bases outside gene matches: 13.

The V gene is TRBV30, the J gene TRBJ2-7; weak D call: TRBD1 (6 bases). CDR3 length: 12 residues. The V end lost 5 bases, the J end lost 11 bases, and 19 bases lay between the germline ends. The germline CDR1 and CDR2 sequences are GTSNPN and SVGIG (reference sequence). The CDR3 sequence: CAWAGTRSGKYF. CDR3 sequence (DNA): TGTGCCTGGGCCGGGACACGTTCGGGGAAGTACTTC.

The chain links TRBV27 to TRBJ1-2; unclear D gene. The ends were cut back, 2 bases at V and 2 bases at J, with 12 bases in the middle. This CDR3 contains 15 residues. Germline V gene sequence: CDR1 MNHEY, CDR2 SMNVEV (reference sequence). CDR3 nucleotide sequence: TGTGCCAGCAGTTTAGAGGGCAGCTTGAACTATGGCTACACCTTC. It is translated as CASSLEGSLNYGYTF.

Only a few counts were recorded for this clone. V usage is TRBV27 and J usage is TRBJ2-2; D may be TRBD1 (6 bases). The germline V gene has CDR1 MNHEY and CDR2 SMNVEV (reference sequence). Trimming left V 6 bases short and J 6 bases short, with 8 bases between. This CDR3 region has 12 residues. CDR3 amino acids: CASRDSPGELFF. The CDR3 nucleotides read TGTGCCAGCAGGGACAGTCCCGGGGAGCTGTTTTTT.

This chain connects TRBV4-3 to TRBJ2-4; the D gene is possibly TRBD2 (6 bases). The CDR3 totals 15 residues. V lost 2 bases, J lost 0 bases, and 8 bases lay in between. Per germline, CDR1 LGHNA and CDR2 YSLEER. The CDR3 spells CASSQQGLAKNIQYF. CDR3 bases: TGCGCCAGCAGCCAACAGGGACTAGCCAAAAACATTCAGTACTTC.

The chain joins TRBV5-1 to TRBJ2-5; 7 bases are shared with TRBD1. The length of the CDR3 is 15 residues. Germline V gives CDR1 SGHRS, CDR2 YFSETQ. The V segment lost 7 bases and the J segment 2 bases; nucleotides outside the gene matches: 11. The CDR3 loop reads CASQRGPGQQETQYF. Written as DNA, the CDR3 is TGCGCCAGCCAGCGCGGACCGGGACAGCAAGAGACCCAGTACTTC.

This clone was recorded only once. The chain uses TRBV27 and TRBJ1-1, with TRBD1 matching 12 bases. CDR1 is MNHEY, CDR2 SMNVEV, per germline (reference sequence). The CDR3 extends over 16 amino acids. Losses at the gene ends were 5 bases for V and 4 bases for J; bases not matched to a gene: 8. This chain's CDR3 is CASSPGTGGAGTEAFF. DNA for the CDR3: TGTGCCAGCAGTCCTGGGACAGGGGGCGCTGGCACTGAAGCTTTCTTT.

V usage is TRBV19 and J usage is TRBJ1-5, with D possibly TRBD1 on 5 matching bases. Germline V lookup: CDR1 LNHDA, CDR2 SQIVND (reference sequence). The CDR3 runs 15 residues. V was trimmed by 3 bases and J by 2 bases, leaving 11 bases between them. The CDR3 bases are TGTGCCAGTAGTATTCTCAGGGATCGCAATCAGCCCCAGCATTTT. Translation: CASSILRDRNQPQHF. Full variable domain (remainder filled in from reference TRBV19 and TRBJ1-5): DGGITQSPKYLFRKEGQNVTLSCEQNLNHDAMYWYRQDPGQGLRLIYYSQIVNDFQKGDIAEGYSVSREKKESFPLTVTSAQKNPTAFYLCASSILRDRNQPQHFGDGTRLSIL.

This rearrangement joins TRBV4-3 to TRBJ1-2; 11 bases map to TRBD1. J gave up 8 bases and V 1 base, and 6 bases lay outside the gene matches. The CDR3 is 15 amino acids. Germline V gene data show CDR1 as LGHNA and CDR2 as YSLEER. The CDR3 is CASSQASWTGGGYTF. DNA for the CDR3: TGCGCCAGCAGCCAAGCCTCCTGGACAGGGGGCGGCTACACCTTC.

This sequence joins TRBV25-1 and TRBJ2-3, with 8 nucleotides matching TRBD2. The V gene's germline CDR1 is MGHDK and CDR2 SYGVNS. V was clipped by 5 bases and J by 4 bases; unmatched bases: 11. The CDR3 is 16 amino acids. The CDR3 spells CASSQPGLGVSDTQYF. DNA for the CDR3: TGTGCCAGCAGTCAACCGGGACTAGGAGTATCAGATACGCAGTATTTT.

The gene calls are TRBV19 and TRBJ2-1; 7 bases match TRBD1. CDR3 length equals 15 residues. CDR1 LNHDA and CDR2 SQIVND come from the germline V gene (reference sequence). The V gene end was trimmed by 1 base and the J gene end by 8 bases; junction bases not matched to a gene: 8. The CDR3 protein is CASSIGGTAVDEQFF. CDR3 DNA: TGTGCCAGTAGTATAGGTGGGACAGCGGTTGATGAGCAGTTCTTC.

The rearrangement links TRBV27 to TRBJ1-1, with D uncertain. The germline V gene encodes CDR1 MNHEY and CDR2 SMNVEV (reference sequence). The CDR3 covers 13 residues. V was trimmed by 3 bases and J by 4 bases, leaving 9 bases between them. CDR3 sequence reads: CASSFAASTEAFF. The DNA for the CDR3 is TGTGCCAGCAGTTTTGCTGCGAGCACTGAAGCTTTCTTT.

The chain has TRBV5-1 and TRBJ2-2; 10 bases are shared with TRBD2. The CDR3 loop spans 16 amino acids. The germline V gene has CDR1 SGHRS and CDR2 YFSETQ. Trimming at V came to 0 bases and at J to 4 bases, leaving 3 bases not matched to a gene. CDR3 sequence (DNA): TGCGCCAGCAGCTTGGGGCTAGCGGGAGCCACCGGGGAGCTGTTTTTT. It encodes CASSLGLAGATGELFF.

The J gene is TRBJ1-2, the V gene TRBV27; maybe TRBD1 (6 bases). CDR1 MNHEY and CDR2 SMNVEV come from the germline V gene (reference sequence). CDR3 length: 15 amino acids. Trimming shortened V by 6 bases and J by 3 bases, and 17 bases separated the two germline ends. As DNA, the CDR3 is TGTGCCAGCAGACCAGGACAGACCTCCGACTATGGCTACACCTTC. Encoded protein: CASRPGQTSDYGYTF.

This chain's CDR3 is CASSPTTEGGEQYF. The DNA for the CDR3 is TGTGCCAGCAGTCCCACGACCGAAGGGGGAGAGCAGTACTTC. This chain uses TRBV27 with TRBJ2-7; possibly TRBD1 for D (6 bases). The CDR3 consists of 14 residues. Germline-derived CDR1 and CDR2 are MNHEY and SMNVEV (reference sequence). Trimming left V 5 bases short and J 7 bases short, with 18 bases between.

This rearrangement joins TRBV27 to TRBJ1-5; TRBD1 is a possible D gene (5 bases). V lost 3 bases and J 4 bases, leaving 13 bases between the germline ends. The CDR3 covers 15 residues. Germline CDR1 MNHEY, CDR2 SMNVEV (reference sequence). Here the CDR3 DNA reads TGTGCCAGCAGTTTGTGGGGCGGGGAAAATCAGCCCCAGCATTTT. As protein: CASSLWGGENQPQHF.

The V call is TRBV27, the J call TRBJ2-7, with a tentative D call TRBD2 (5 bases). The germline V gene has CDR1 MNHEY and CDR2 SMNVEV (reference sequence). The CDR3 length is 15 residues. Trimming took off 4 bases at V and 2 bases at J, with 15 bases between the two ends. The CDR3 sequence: CASSYRGSGAYEQYF. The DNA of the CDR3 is TGTGCCAGCAGTTACCGGGGAAGTGGGGCCTACGAGCAGTACTTC.

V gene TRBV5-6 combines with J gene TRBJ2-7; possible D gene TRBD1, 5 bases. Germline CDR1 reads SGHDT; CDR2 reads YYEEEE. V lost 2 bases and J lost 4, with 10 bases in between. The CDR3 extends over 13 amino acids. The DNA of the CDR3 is TGTGCCAGCAGCTTTGGTCGACAGTACGAGCAGTACTTC. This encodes CASSFGRQYEQYF.

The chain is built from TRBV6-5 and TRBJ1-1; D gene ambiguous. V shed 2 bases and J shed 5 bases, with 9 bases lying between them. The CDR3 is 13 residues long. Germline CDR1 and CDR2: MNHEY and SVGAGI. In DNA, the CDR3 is TGTGCCAGCAGTTACGGCCTTCGTACTGAAGCTTTCTTT. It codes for CASSYGLRTEAFF.

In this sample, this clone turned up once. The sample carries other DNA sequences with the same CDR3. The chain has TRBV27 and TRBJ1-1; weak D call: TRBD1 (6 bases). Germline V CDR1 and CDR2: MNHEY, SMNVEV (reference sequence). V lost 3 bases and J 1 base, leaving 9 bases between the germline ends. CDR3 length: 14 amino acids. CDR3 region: CASSLRGGNTEAFF. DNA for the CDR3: TGTGCCAGCAGTTTGCGAGGGGGGAACACTGAAGCTTTCTTT.

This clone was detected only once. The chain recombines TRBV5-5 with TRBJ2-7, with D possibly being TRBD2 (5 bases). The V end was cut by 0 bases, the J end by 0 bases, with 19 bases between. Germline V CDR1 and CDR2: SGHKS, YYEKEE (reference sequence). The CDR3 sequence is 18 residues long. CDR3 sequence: CASSLGPAQTGLSYEQYF. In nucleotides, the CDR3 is TGTGCCAGCAGCTTGGGCCCAGCCCAAACCGGACTCTCCTACGAGCAGTACTTC.